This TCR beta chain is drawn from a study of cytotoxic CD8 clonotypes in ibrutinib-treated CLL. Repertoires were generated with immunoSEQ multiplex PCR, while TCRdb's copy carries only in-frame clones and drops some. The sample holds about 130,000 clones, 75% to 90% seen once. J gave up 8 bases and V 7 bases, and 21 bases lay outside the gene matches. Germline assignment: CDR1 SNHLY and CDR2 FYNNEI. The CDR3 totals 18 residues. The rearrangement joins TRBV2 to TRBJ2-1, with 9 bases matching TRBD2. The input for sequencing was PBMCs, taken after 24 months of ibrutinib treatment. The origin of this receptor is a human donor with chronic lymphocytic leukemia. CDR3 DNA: TGTGCCAGCACGGAGGTGGGTAGCGGGAGAGTTACAAAGGATGAGCAGTTCTTC. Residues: CASTEVGSGRVTKDEQFF.